One sample yielded the 31 T cell receptor beta chains listed below, sequenced in a study of blood T cells in healthy people across ages. Through a sample-barcoded 5' primer and a J-beta primer mix, a second PCR was run for 7 to 11 cycles. MiXCR, applied by TCRdb to the 5' RACE reads, yields one record per CDR3 protein. The sample lists over 1,500,000 distinct CDR3 sequences, around half seen once, with less than 2.5% in the top ten. Source material: blood. These receptors were obtained from a middle-aged woman in good health.

The chain employs TRBV7-2 and TRBJ2-4, with D maybe TRBD1 (5 bases). The end of the DNA aligns better with TRBJ2-5, so the J call may be wrong. CDR1 is SGHTA, CDR2 FQGNSA, per germline. The CDR3 extends over 15 amino acids. DNA of the CDR3: TGTGCCAGCAGCCCAATCGGTGCAGGGTATGAGACCCAGTACTTC. Translated: CASSPIGAGYETQYF.

The chain links TRBV2 to TRBJ2-1; D gene uncertain. The J call may be in error: the DNA end matches TRBJ2-7 better. This CDR3 region has 12 residues. Per the germline V gene, CDR1 is SNHLY and CDR2 is FYNNEI. CDR3 region: CASKGSYNEQYF. CDR3 bases: TGTGCCAGCAAGGGCTCCTACAATGAGCAGTACTTC.

In its sample, this clonotype was seen a few times. This chain uses TRBV28 with TRBJ2-5, with 7 bases identical to TRBD2. The CDR3 sequence is 14 residues long. Trimming removed 7 bases from V and 0 bases from J; junction bases left unmatched: 5. Germline CDR1 and CDR2: MDHEN and SYDVKM. In nucleotides, the CDR3 is TGTGCCAGCAAATCCGGGGGGAACCAAGAGACCCAGTACTTC. The encoded protein is CASKSGGNQETQYF.

This rearrangement joins TRBV5-1 to TRBJ2-5; D possibly corresponds to TRBD2 (5 bases). The CDR3 is 14 amino acids. The germline V gene encodes CDR1 SGHRS and CDR2 YFSETQ. Trimming removed 4 bases from V and 3 bases from J, with 13 bases in between. CDR3 DNA: TGCGCCAGCAGCCCTTCTTCCGGGAAAGAGACCCAGTACTTC. Translation gives CASSPSSGKETQYF.

The chain couples TRBV6-2 or TRBV6-3 to TRBJ2-3; TRBD1 matches at 12 bases. The V and J ends lost 7 bases and 5 bases, in that order; junction bases with no gene match: 7. The CDR3 covers 15 residues. Germline CDR1 reads MNHEY; CDR2 reads SVGEGT. CDR3 in amino acids: CASTNGDRGLDTQYF. The CDR3 nucleotides read TGTGCCAGCACCAATGGGGACAGGGGGCTAGATACGCAGTATTTT.

The V and J genes are TRBV11-2 and TRBJ2-5; TRBD1 aligns across 7 bases. The CDR3 loop spans 19 amino acids. V was pared by 4 bases and J by 5 bases, with 22 bases of the junction left unmatched. Per germline, CDR1 SGHAT and CDR2 FQNNGV. CDR3 loop: CASSSFLTMGTVDSETQYF. The CDR3 DNA sequence: TGTGCCAGCAGCTCCTTTCTAACGATGGGGACAGTAGATTCGGAGACCCAGTACTTC.

The chain joins TRBV7-8 to TRBJ2-1, with unresolved D. The V end lost 0 bases, the J end lost 5 bases, and 11 bases lay between the germline ends. This CDR3 region has 15 residues. In germline, CDR1 is SGHVS, CDR2 FQNEAQ. The CDR3 nucleotides are TGTGCCAGCAGCTTAGCGCTCTATGTGGACAATGAGCAGTTCTTC. As protein: CASSLALYVDNEQFF.

The sample holds a few counts of this clonotype. The V gene is TRBV4-1, the J gene TRBJ1-4; D is undetermined. CDR1 and CDR2 (germline): MGHRA, YSYEKL. The V and J ends lost 3 bases and 7 bases respectively, with 6 bases between them. The CDR3 has 12 residues. For the CDR3, the DNA is TGCGCCAGCAGCCACGATCCTGAAAAACTGTTTTTT. Protein: CASSHDPEKLFF.

The rearrangement links TRBV20-1 to TRBJ2-5; 7 bases agree with TRBD1. V gave up 5 bases and J gave up 5 bases; unmatched junction bases: 11. Germline CDR1 is DFQATT and CDR2 is SNEGSKA (reference sequence). This CDR3 spans 14 amino acids. The CDR3 bases are TGCAGTGCTCCCAAAACAGGGGATGGTGAGACCCAGTACTTC. It codes for CSAPKTGDGETQYF.

This clonotype was detected many times. The V call is TRBV27, the J call TRBJ2-1, with 9 positions matching TRBD1. Germline V gene data show CDR1 as MNHEY and CDR2 as SMNVEV (reference sequence). The CDR3 length is 14 residues. The V and J ends lost 10 bases and 7 bases, in that order; junction bases with no gene match: 11. CDR3 DNA: TGTGCCACCTCTTTGTCGGGACAGGGTAATGAGCAGTTCTTC. Residues: CATSLSGQGNEQFF.

The chain has TRBV4-3 and TRBJ2-4, with D hard to call. V lost 1 base to trimming and J lost 2 bases, with 12 bases between them. This CDR3 spans 16 amino acids. Germline V lookup: CDR1 LGHNA, CDR2 YSLEER. The CDR3 reads CASSQVTSGPKNIQYF. Here the CDR3 DNA reads TGCGCCAGCAGCCAAGTCACTTCAGGACCCAAAAACATTCAGTACTTC.

This clonotype was counted a few times. The chain joins TRBV10-3 to TRBJ2-7; tentatively, D is TRBD1 or TRBD2 (5 bases each). The V and J ends lost 7 bases and 5 bases respectively, with 18 bases between them. The CDR3 has 14 amino acids. Germline CDR1 is ENHRY and CDR2 is SYGVKD. This chain's CDR3 is CAITDGAMRDEQYF. DNA for the CDR3: TGTGCCATCACTGACGGGGCAATGAGGGACGAGCAGTACTTC.

The J gene is TRBJ2-1, the V gene TRBV12-3 or TRBV12-4; D is tentatively TRBD1 or TRBD2 (5 bases each). There are 13 residues in the CDR3. V gave up 1 base and J gave up 10 bases, with 11 bases separating them. CDR3 nucleotides: TGTGCCAGCAGTTTAGGCCCAGAGGGGGAGCAGTTCTTC. Translating it yields CASSLGPEGEQFF.

The chain carries TRBV2 and TRBJ1-2; no definite D call. This CDR3 contains 15 residues. Germline V CDR1 and CDR2: SNHLY, FYNNEI. V lost 7 bases, J lost 3 bases, and 18 bases lay in between. The CDR3 DNA reads TGTGCCAGCATCGTAATCCCCCTCCGGGACTATGGCTACACCTTC. This encodes CASIVIPLRDYGYTF.

About this clonotype: An end of the junction differs from the germline gene, which may be a read error. The chain is built from TRBV5-1 and TRBJ2-6; D unresolved. Looked up from germline, CDR1 is SGHRS and CDR2 is YFSETQ. CDR3 size: 15 residues. CDR3 protein: CASSLVKAGVNVLTF. The CDR3, as DNA: TGCGCCAGCAGCTTGGTAAAGGCTGGGGTCAACGTCCTGACTTTC.

In its sample, this clonotype was seen a few times. V usage is TRBV7-9 and J usage is TRBJ2-1; 8 nucleotides line up with TRBD2. The V gene's germline CDR1 is SEHNR and CDR2 FQNEAQ (reference sequence). Trimming took 5 bases from V and 0 from J; bases not matched to a gene: 6. This CDR3 is 16 amino acids long. CDR3 in DNA: TGTGCCAGCAGCCCGGGACTAGGGAACTCCTACAATGAGCAGTTCTTC. Protein product: CASSPGLGNSYNEQFF.

The chain links TRBV5-1 to TRBJ1-6; TRBD1 matches at 7 bases. The CDR3 has 16 amino acids. Trimming at V came to 4 bases and at J to 3 bases, leaving 7 bases not matched to a gene. The germline CDR1 and CDR2 sequences are SGHRS and YFSETQ. In nucleotides, the CDR3 is TGCGCCAGCAGCCCCGGAGGGGGCCTCTATAATTCACCCCTCCACTTT. Protein product: CASSPGGGLYNSPLHF.

A few counts support this clonotype. The genes are TRBV28 and TRBJ2-4; D is possibly TRBD1 (6 bases). TRBJ2-7 explains the end of the DNA better; the J call may be wrong. In germline, CDR1 is MDHEN, CDR2 SYDVKM. CDR3 length equals 15 residues. The CDR3 DNA sequence: TGTGCCAGCAGGATAACGACAGGTTCTGTAGGCGAGCAGTACTTC. Encoded protein: CASRITTGSVGEQYF.

This chain joins TRBV7-8 and TRBJ1-5; TRBD1 matches 10 bases. With 5 bases clipped from V and 5 bases from J, the junction kept 3 bases outside the gene matches. Per the germline V gene, CDR1 is SGHVS and CDR2 is FQNEAQ. The CDR3 runs 14 residues. The CDR3 reads CASSVTGGYQPQHF. The DNA for the CDR3 is TGTGCCAGCAGCGTGACAGGGGGCTATCAGCCCCAGCATTTT.

In DNA form, the CDR3 reads TGTGCCAGCAGTTACTTGGACAGGGCAGATACGCAGTATTTT. It encodes CASSYLDRADTQYF. The gene calls are TRBV6-6 and TRBJ2-3; 8 bases match TRBD1. The CDR3 loop spans 14 amino acids. The V gene end was trimmed by 1 base and the J gene end by 4 bases; junction bases not matched to a gene: 1. The V gene's germline CDR1 is MNHNY and CDR2 SVGAGI (reference sequence).

This clonotype was found a few times. This rearrangement joins TRBV7-2 to TRBJ2-5, with 10 nucleotides matching TRBD1. The CDR3 is 16 amino acids. Germline lookup yields CDR1 SGHTA and CDR2 FQGNSA. Germline trimming cut 2 bases from V and 2 bases from J; bases unmatched to any gene: 5. The CDR3 protein is CASSLRGTGEQETQYF. DNA for the CDR3: TGTGCCAGCAGCTTACGAGGGACAGGGGAACAAGAGACCCAGTACTTC.

As to this clonotype: A much larger clone differs from this one at a single base, so this may be a read error. Here the CDR3 reads CASTPGQGAYEQFF. The CDR3 coding sequence is TGTGCCAGCACCCCGGGACAGGGGGCGTATGAGCAGTTCTTC. The genes are TRBV18 and TRBJ2-1; 12 bases fit TRBD1. The CDR3 totals 14 residues. Germline-derived CDR1 and CDR2 are KGHSH and LQKENI. V shed 8 bases, J shed 8 bases, and the junction held 7 bases outside the gene matches.

The V and J genes are TRBV12-3 or TRBV12-4 and TRBJ1-1; no clear D. V shed 5 bases and J shed 0 bases, with 10 bases lying between them. This CDR3 spans 14 amino acids. CDR3 coding DNA: TGTGCCAGCAGTATCAGTTTGATGAACACTGAAGCTTTCTTT. Protein product: CASSISLMNTEAFF.

V is TRBV28 and J is TRBJ2-3; D remains unclear. The CDR3 spans 15 residues. The germline V and J ends were trimmed by 3 bases and 0 bases, with 10 bases remaining between them. CDR1 is MDHEN and CDR2 is SYDVKM in the germline V gene. The CDR3 DNA reads as TGTGCCAGCAGTTTGCTCGGGCCCAGCACAGATACGCAGTATTTT. Its translation: CASSLLGPSTDTQYF.

V gene TRBV7-9 combines with J gene TRBJ2-6; D unclear. From germline, CDR1 is SEHNR and CDR2 FQNEAQ (reference sequence). Trimming removed 3 bases at V and 3 bases at J, with 6 bases between. This CDR3 region has 14 residues. The CDR3 coding sequence is TGTGCCAGCAGCTTGTCCAATGGGGCCAACGTCCTGACTTTC. This gives the protein CASSLSNGANVLTF.

This rearrangement joins TRBV5-1 to TRBJ2-1; 8 bases align to TRBD2. V shed 0 bases, J shed 12 bases, and the junction held 11 bases outside the gene matches. CDR1 SGHRS and CDR2 YFSETQ come from the germline V gene. The CDR3 loop spans 15 amino acids. The CDR3 loop is CASSLEASGPGGQFF. DNA for the CDR3: TGCGCCAGCAGCTTGGAGGCTAGCGGGCCTGGGGGGCAGTTCTTC.

The chain has TRBV27 and TRBJ2-3; the D call may be TRBD1 or TRBD2 (5 bases each). The V end was cut by 5 bases, the J end by 5 bases, with 17 bases between. Germline assignment: CDR1 MNHEY and CDR2 SMNVEV (reference sequence). The CDR3 length is 15 residues. CDR3: CASSPAVGVGDTQYF. DNA for the CDR3: TGTGCCAGCAGTCCCGCGGTGGGGGTGGGAGATACGCAGTATTTT.

J is TRBJ2-7 and V is TRBV4-1, with D perhaps matching TRBD1 (6 bases). Germline values: CDR1 MGHRA, CDR2 YSYEKL. V was cut by 5 bases and J by 1 base, with 15 bases left in between. CDR3 length equals 15 residues. The CDR3 loop reads CASSDGAGTSYEQYF. The CDR3 DNA reads TGCGCCAGCAGCGACGGGGCAGGGACATCCTACGAGCAGTACTTC.

V gene TRBV6-1 combines with J gene TRBJ2-7, with D perhaps TRBD1 or TRBD2 (5 bases each). The CDR3 covers 15 residues. The germline CDR1 and CDR2 sequences are MNHNS and SASEGT. Trimming removed 4 bases at V and 0 bases at J, with 13 bases between. CDR3 residues: CASSAGTYNSYEQYF. CDR3 sequence (DNA): TGTGCCAGCAGTGCCGGGACGTACAACTCCTACGAGCAGTACTTC.

On this clonotype itself: One junction end does not reproduce the germline sequence, and a read error may be involved. V and J are TRBV4-3 and TRBJ2-3, with D tentatively TRBD2 (6 bases). This CDR3 spans 17 amino acids. Germline V lookup: CDR1 LGHNA, CDR2 YSLEER. The chain's CDR3 is CASSQETGTPGTDAQYF. As DNA, the CDR3 is TGCGCCAGCAGCCAAGAAACCGGGACTCCCGGCACAGATGCGCAGTATTTT.

This clonotype was seen a few times. The chain joins TRBV11-2 to TRBJ2-5; D remains ambiguous. The germline V and J ends were trimmed by 2 bases and 2 bases, with 9 bases remaining between them. CDR1 is SGHAT and CDR2 is FQNNGV in the germline V gene. This CDR3 contains 14 residues. In DNA, the CDR3 is TGTGCCAGCAGCTTAATCCTAGAGCAAGAGACCCAGTACTTC. Amino acids: CASSLILEQETQYF.